The present T cell receptor (beta chain) was sequenced within a study of blood T cell repertoires in COVID-19. Profiling relied on immunoSEQ multiplex PCR, and the TCRdb table lists in-frame clones only, not all of them. The data contain about 190,000 clones, around 85% of them seen just once; the ten biggest clones take up roughly 3%. Sequenced input: PBMCs or T cells enriched from blood (not recorded which). The TCR originated in a young woman who had recovered from COVID-19.

CDR3 amino acids: CASSSNRAPLRTDTQYF. The DNA of the CDR3 is TGTGCCAGCAGTTCCAACAGGGCCCCTCTACGCACAGATACGCAGTATTTT. The chain employs TRBV28 and TRBJ2-3, with D possibly TRBD1 on 6 matching bases. Trimming stripped 4 bases from V and 1 base from J, with 18 bases between. In germline, CDR1 is MDHEN, CDR2 SYDVKM. This CDR3 spans 17 amino acids.